This T cell receptor beta chain derives from a study of T-cell reconstitution after alpha-beta-depleted transplantation in children. The germline V and J ends were trimmed by 5 bases and 0 bases, with 9 bases remaining between them. CDR3 length: 14 residues. The authors prepared the TCRbeta library with unique molecular identifiers. TCRdb processed the PCR reads anew with MiXCR; each CDR3 protein has one entry. The profile shows about 340,000 distinct CDR3 sequences, 10% of them singletons. This TCR came from a human donor who donated a stem cell graft to a child with acute lymphoblastic leukemia. The chain has TRBV12-3 or TRBV12-4 and TRBJ2-3; possibly TRBD1 for D (5 bases). Material: PBMCs from the stem cell graft donor, obtained from the stem cell graft. The DNA for the CDR3 is TGTGCCAGCAGTGGGGCCTATAGCACAGATACGCAGTATTTT. Its protein product is CASSGAYSTDTQYF.